What follows describes a single T cell receptor beta chain. The antigen is not known. Trimming cost V 0 bases and J 0 bases, with 9 bases left between them. The CDR3 contains 16 residues. Per germline, CDR1 SGDLS and CDR2 YYNGEE. Treatment meaning: around 19 received Ad26.COV2.S at low or high dose, single or two shots; a few received placebo; per-sample allocation not given. On day 63 after the first injection, vaccine and placebo recipients gave samples. This sample is part of a study of Ad26.COV2.S vaccination and SARS-CoV-2 variants. Study background: The donor participated in the COV1001 trial, in its Ad26.COV2.S arm. Administration of Ad26.COV2.S was intramuscular, either once or twice 56 days apart.

The study's findings and limits: Total T cell responses may have been underestimated by the TCR breadth and depth analyses.

Method: immunoSEQ multiplex PCR; TCRdb's copy keeps in-frame clones and lacks some. The table shows roughly 350,000 clones, with roughly nine tenths occurring only once. The rearrangement links TRBV9 to TRBJ2-2; D is unresolved. The origin of this receptor is a person aged 18 to 65 who received the Ad26.COV2.S COVID-19 vaccine or a placebo. The material was peripheral blood, obtained in a trial of Ad26.COV2.S vaccine versus placebo. This chain's CDR3 is CASSVEPAPNTGELFF. The CDR3, as DNA: TGTGCCAGCAGCGTAGAACCGGCTCCGAACACCGGGGAGCTGTTTTTT.